These T cell receptor beta chains were read from a single sample in a study of T cell responses to AZD1222 COVID-19 vaccine. The table came from immunoSEQ multiplex PCR; TCRdb's copy has only in-frame clones and leaves some out. The sample lists approximately 150,000 clones, more than 85% occurring once. Specimen: peripheral blood, collected on day 0 of AZD1222 vaccination. Source of these receptors: an adult in good health. Both conserved end residues are part of each CDR3. The D gene is left open where the match is weak. Some rows mark clone size as missing; the rest say once, few, many or name a class of expanded clone.

d_gene	abundance	v_gene	j_gene	CDR3nt	CDR3aa
-	-	TRBV21-1	TRBJ2-5	TGTGCCAGGGTTCCCGGGCCCAGAAAAGAGACCCAGTACTTC	CARVPGPRKETQYF
TRBD1	-	TRBV19	TRBJ2-7	TGTGCCAGTAGTACGCGACAGGGCTACGAGCAGTACTTC	CASSTRQGYEQYF
-	-	TRBV12-3/TRBV12-4	TRBJ1-2	TGTGCCAGCAGAAGGGGGAGCTATGGCTACACCTTC	CASRRGSYGYTF
-	-	TRBV7-9	TRBJ2-3	TGTGCCAGCAGCTTTCAAGTGTTTGCTAGCACAGATACGCAGTATTTT	CASSFQVFASTDTQYF
TRBD1	-	TRBV19	TRBJ2-7	TGTGCCAGTAGTATAGCTGTCGGGACAGCCTACGAGCAGTACTTC	CASSIAVGTAYEQYF
-	-	TRBV4-3	TRBJ2-1	TGCGCCAGCAGCCAAGATTGGGGCTCCTGGACTTACAATGAGCAGTTCTTC	CASSQDWGSWTYNEQFF
-	-	TRBV9	TRBJ1-1	TGTGCCAGCGGCCCATCCGGCGCTGAAGCTTTCTTT	CASGPSGAEAFF
-	-	TRBV28	TRBJ2-7	TGTGCCAGCAGTTTATCCTCACTTTACGAGCAGTACTTC	CASSLSSLYEQYF
TRBD1	-	TRBV5-4	TRBJ1-2	TGTGCCAGCAGCTTGTTCGCAGGGGGCGCCAATGGCTACACCTTC	CASSLFAGGANGYTF
-	-	TRBV24-1	TRBJ2-3	TGTGCCACCAGCAGCCGGCGGGGCGGGATTGAAGATACGCAGTATTTT	CATSSRRGGIEDTQYF
-	-	TRBV14	TRBJ1-6	TGTGCCAGCAGCCAGTTGCAGGCAAATTCACCCCTCCACTTT	CASSQLQANSPLHF
-	-	TRBV7-9	TRBJ1-5	TGTGCCAGCAGCTTAGCGACAGGACCTTATAGCAATCAGCCCCAGCATTTT	CASSLATGPYSNQPQHF
-	few	TRBV27	TRBJ1-2	TGTGCCAGCACCTTCCTATTCGGGGGGAACTATGGCTACACCTTC	CASTFLFGGNYGYTF
TRBD1	-	TRBV18	TRBJ1-4	TGTGCCAGCTCACCACCTGGGACAGGGGCGTTTTCTGGAAAACTGTTTTTT	CASSPPGTGAFSGKLFF
TRBD1	-	TRBV20-1	TRBJ2-1	TGCAGTGCTAGTCAGGACAGGTACGTTGGTGAGCAGTTCTTC	CSASQDRYVGEQFF
-	-	TRBV7-2	TRBJ1-6	TGTGCCAGCAGCTTAGAGGCGGGTCATTCACCCCTCCACTTT	CASSLEAGHSPLHF
TRBD1	-	TRBV3-1/TRBV3-2	TRBJ1-2	TGTGCCAGCAGTGGGGTTGCGAGACAGGGGAACTATGGCTACACCTTC	CASSGVARQGNYGYTF
TRBD2	-	TRBV13	TRBJ2-7	TGTGCCAGCAGCTTTTGGGGGGGATCCCACTACGAGCAGTACTTC	CASSFWGGSHYEQYF
-	-	TRBV5-1	TRBJ1-6	TGCGCCAGCAGCCCGACAGGTGGGGCCCTCCACTTT	CASSPTGGALHF
TRBD1	-	TRBV12-5	TRBJ2-7	TGTGCTGGAGTGACAGGGGGACACGAGCAGTACTTC	CAGVTGGHEQYF
-	-	TRBV29-1	TRBJ2-1	TGCAGCGTGTCCGTAGCGGTACTCAATGAGCAGTTCTTC	CSVSVAVLNEQFF
-	-	TRBV29-1	TRBJ2-3	TGCAGCGTTGAAGACGACAGGTCAGATACGCAGTATTTT	CSVEDDRSDTQYF
-	-	TRBV6-5	TRBJ2-1	TGTGCCAGCAGTCTCCAGTGGGCCTACAATGAGCAGTTCTTC	CASSLQWAYNEQFF
TRBD1	-	TRBV2	TRBJ2-7	TGTGCCAGCCATCCAGGGACAGGGGGCCACGAGCAGTACTTC	CASHPGTGGHEQYF
-	-	TRBV3-1/TRBV3-2	TRBJ1-5	TGTGCCAGCAGCCAAACGACAGATCAGCCCCAGCATTTT	CASSQTTDQPQHF
TRBD1	-	TRBV7-3	TRBJ2-1	TGTGCCAGCAGCATCAAATCGGGACAGGGGGCAAGTGAGCAGTTCTTC	CASSIKSGQGASEQFF
-	-	TRBV19	TRBJ1-6	TGTGCCAGTAGTCCTGGGACAACAGCTTCACCCCTCCACTTT	CASSPGTTASPLHF
-	-	TRBV30	TRBJ1-3	TGTGCCTGGAGTGTAGCAGTGAGCTCTGGAAACACCATATATTTT	CAWSVAVSSGNTIYF
-	once	TRBV7-9	TRBJ1-6	TGTGCCAGCAGCTTTCTGGACACCTATAATTCACCCCTCCACTTT	CASSFLDTYNSPLHF
-	-	TRBV7-9	TRBJ1-3	TGTGCCAGCAGCTTAGTTCGGGCGCAGGGCCCGGGCCCCACCATATATTTT	CASSLVRAQGPGPTIYF
-	-	TRBV7-2	TRBJ1-2	TGTGCCGGCAGGACAAAGGAGTATGGCTACACCTTC	CAGRTKEYGYTF
-	-	TRBV23-1	TRBJ1-1	TGCGCCAGCAGTTTCCCTCGTGCGGTTTTCTCCATGAACACTGAAGCTTTCTTT	CASSFPRAVFSMNTEAFF
-	-	TRBV6-5	TRBJ1-2	TGTGCCAGCAGTTACCAGGGGACCTATGGCTACACCTTC	CASSYQGTYGYTF
-	-	TRBV12-3/TRBV12-4	TRBJ1-5	TGTGCCAGCAGTTTAATGGGCCAGCCCCAGCATTTT	CASSLMGQPQHF
-	-	TRBV21-1	TRBJ1-5	TGTGCCAGCAGCAACGCCGCGGGGGAGGGAAACTATAGCAATCAGCCCCAGCATTTT	CASSNAAGEGNYSNQPQHF
-	-	TRBV30	TRBJ2-3	TGTGCCTGGAGCCCAACGGGAAGAGATACGCAGTATTTT	CAWSPTGRDTQYF
TRBD1	-	TRBV3-1/TRBV3-2	TRBJ1-1	TGTGCCAGCAGCCAAGGACAGGGTAGGACTGAAGCTTTCTTT	CASSQGQGRTEAFF
TRBD2	-	TRBV7-3	TRBJ2-1	TGTGCCAGCAGCCCGGTAGCGGGAGACAATGAGCAGTTCTTC	CASSPVAGDNEQFF
TRBD1	-	TRBV9	TRBJ1-2	TGTGCCAGCAGCGACGGACAGGGGGCGAGGCTTTATGGCTACACCTTC	CASSDGQGARLYGYTF
-	-	TRBV28	TRBJ2-1	TGTGCCAGCTTACCTGGGGGACTTCAGTCCTACAATGAGCAGTTCTTC	CASLPGGLQSYNEQFF
-	-	TRBV6-5	TRBJ1-5	TGTGCCAGCAGCAGGGATGGCCCCAATCAGCCCCAGCATTTT	CASSRDGPNQPQHF
TRBD1	-	TRBV27	TRBJ2-7	TGTGCCGGGTCCCGGGACAGAGACAATTACGAGCAGTACTTC	CAGSRDRDNYEQYF
TRBD2	-	TRBV7-9	TRBJ2-1	TGTGCCAGCAGCTCCCCTTTAGCGGGAGTGGAGTTCTTC	CASSSPLAGVEFF
-	-	TRBV9	TRBJ2-3	TGTGCCAGCAGCCCCCGATACACAGATACGCAGTATTTT	CASSPRYTDTQYF
-	-	TRBV6-1	TRBJ2-7	TGTGCCAGCAGTGAAGCGGGACGGGGGACCTACGAGCAGTACTTC	CASSEAGRGTYEQYF
TRBD2	-	TRBV6-6	TRBJ2-1	TGTGCCAGCAGCCGACTAGCGGGAGGGGGATCCTACAATGAGCAGTTCTTC	CASSRLAGGGSYNEQFF
-	once	TRBV28	TRBJ1-5	TGTGCCAGCAGTTTGAGTATCGTAGGGGCACGGGGTCAGCCCCAGCATTTT	CASSLSIVGARGQPQHF
-	-	TRBV13	TRBJ2-2	TGTGCCAGCAGCCTCCGACAGGGAGGCACCGGGGAGCTGTTTTTT	CASSLRQGGTGELFF
-	once	TRBV7-3	TRBJ1-1	TGTGCCAGCAGCTTATCATCCGTCTCCACTGAAGCTTTCTTT	CASSLSSVSTEAFF
-	-	TRBV3-1/TRBV3-2	TRBJ1-2	TGTGCCAGCAGCCGGAAGAGAGGCTACACCTTC	CASSRKRGYTF
-	-	TRBV24-1	TRBJ1-5	TGTGCCACCAGTGAACAGAGGGTAGGTCAGCCCCAGCATTTT	CATSEQRVGQPQHF
TRBD1	-	TRBV27	TRBJ1-4	TGTGCCAGCAGTAATCCGGGACAGGGCCGCCAAGGGGAAAAACTGTTTTTT	CASSNPGQGRQGEKLFF
TRBD2	once	TRBV5-1	TRBJ2-3	TGCGCCAGCAGCAGGGGGACTAGCGGCACAGATACGCAGTATTTT	CASSRGTSGTDTQYF